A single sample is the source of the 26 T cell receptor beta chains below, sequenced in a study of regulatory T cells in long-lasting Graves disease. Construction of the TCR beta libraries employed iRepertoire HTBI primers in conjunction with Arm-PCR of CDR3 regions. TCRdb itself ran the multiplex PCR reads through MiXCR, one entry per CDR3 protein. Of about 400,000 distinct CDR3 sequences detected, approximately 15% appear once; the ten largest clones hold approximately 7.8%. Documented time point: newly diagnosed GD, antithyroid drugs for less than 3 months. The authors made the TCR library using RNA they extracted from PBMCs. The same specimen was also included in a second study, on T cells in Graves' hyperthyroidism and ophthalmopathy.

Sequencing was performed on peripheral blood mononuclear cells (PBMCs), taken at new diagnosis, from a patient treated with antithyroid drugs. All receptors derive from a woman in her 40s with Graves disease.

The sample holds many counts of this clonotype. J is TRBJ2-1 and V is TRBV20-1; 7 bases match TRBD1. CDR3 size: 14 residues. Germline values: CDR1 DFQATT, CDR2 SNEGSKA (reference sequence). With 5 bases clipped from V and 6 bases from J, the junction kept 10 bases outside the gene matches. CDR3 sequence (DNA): TGCAGTGCTGGTGGCAGGGGGTCAGTCAATGAGCAGTTCTTC. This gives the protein CSAGGRGSVNEQFF.

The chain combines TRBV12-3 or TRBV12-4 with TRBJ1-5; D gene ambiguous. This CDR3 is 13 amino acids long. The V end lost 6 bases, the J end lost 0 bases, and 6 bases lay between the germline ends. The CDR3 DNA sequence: TGTGCCAGCAGGATTGGTAGCAATCAGCCCCAGCATTTT. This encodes CASRIGSNQPQHF.

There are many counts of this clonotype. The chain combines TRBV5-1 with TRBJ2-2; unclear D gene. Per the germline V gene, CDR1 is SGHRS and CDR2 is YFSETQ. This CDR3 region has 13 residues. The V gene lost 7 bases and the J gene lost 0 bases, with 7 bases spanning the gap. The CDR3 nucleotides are TGCGCCAGCGAGTCCGCGAACACCGGGGAGCTGTTTTTT. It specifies CASESANTGELFF.

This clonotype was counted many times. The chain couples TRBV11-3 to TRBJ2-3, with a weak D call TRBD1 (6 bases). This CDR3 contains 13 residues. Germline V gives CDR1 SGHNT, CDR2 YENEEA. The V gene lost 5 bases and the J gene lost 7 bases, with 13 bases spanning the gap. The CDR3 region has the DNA TGTGCCAGCAGCAGAGCCAGGGGTAATACGCAGTATTTT. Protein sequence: CASSRARGNTQYF.

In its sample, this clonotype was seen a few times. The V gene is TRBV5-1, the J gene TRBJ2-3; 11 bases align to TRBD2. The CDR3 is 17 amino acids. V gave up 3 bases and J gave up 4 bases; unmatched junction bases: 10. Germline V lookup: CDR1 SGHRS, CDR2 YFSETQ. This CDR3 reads CASSSPTSGISADTQYF. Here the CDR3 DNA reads TGCGCCAGCAGCTCACCGACTAGCGGGATTTCGGCAGATACGCAGTATTTT.

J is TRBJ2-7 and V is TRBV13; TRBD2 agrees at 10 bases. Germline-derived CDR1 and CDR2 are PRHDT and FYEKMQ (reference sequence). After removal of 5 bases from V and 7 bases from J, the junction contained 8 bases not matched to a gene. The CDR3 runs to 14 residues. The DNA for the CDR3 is TGTGCCAGCAGCCCCGGACTAGCGGCCCTGGAGCAGTACTTC. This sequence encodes CASSPGLAALEQYF.

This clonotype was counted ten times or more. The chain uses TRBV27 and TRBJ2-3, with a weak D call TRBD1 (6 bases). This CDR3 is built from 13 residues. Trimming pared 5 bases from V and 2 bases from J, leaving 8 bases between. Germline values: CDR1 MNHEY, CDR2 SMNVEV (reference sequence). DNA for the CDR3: TGTGCCAGCAGTACAGGGTTCACAGATACGCAGTATTTT. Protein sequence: CASSTGFTDTQYF.

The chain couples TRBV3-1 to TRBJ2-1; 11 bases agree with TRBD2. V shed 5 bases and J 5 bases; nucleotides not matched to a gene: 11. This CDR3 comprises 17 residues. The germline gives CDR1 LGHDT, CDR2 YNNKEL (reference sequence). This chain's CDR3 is CASSTRPGTSGNNEQFF. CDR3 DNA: TGTGCCAGCAGCACCCGCCCCGGGACTAGCGGTAACAATGAGCAGTTCTTC.

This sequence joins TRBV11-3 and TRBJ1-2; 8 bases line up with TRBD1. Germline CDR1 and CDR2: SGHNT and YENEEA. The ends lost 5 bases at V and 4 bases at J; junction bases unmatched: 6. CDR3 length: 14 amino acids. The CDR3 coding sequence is TGTGCCAGCAGCCACAGGGGGGTTGGCTATGGCTACACCTTC. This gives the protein CASSHRGVGYGYTF.

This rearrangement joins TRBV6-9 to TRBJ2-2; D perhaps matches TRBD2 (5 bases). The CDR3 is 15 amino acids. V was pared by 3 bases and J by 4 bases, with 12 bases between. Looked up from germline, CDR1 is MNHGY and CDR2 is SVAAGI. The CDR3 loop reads CASSYELSGTGELFF. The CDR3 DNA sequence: TGTGCCAGCAGTTACGAGCTCAGCGGCACCGGGGAGCTGTTTTTT.

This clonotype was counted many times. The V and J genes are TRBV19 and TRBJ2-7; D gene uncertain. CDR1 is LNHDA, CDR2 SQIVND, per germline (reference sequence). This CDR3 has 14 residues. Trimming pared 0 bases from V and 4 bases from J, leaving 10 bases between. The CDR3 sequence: CASSIDGVRYEQYF. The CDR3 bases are TGTGCCAGTAGTATAGATGGGGTACGGTACGAGCAGTACTTC.

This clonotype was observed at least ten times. The CDR3 spells CASRPSGEANEQFF. The CDR3 bases are TGTGCCAGCAGACCCTCGGGGGAGGCCAATGAGCAGTTCTTC. V is TRBV11-2 and J is TRBJ2-1; weak D call: TRBD2 (6 bases). Germline V gene data show CDR1 as SGHAT and CDR2 as FQNNGV. Trimming removed 6 bases at V and 6 bases at J, with 15 bases between. The CDR3 covers 14 residues.

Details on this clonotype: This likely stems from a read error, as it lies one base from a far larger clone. The CDR3 loop is CATPRFRDEQFF. In DNA form, the CDR3 reads TGTGCCACCCCTAGATTTAGAGATGAGCAGTTCTTC. V is TRBV2 and J is TRBJ2-5, with D unclear. The J call may be in error: the DNA end matches TRBJ2-1 better. The germline V gene has CDR1 SNHLY and CDR2 FYNNEI. The CDR3 is 12 residues long.

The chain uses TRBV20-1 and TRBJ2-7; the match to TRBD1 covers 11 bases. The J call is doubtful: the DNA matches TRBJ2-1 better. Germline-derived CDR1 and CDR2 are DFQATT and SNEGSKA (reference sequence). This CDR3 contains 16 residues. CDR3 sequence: CSAFTTQGQGVYEQFF. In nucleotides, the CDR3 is TGCAGTGCCTTCACCACCCAGGGACAGGGGGTCTACGAGCAGTTCTTC.

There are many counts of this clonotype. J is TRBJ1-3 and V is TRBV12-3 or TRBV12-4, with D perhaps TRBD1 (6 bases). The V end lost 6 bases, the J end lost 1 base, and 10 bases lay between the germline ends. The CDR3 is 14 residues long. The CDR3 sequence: CASSLGQSGNTIYF. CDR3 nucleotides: TGTGCCAGCAGCTTGGGACAATCTGGAAACACCATATATTTT.

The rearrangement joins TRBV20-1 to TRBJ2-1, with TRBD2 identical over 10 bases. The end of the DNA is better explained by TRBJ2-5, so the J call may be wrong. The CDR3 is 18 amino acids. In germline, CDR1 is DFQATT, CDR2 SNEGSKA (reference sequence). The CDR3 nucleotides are TGCAGTGCTAACTCCCATCGTGCTAGCGGGAGTGAAGTAGAGACCCAGTACTTC. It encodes CSANSHRASGSEVETQYF.

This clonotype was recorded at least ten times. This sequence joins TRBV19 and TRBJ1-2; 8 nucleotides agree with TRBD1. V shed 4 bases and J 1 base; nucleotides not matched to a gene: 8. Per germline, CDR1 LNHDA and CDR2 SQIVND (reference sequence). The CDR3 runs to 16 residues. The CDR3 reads CASSTYGTGFNYGYTF. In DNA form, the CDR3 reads TGTGCCAGTAGTACATATGGGACAGGATTTAACTATGGCTACACCTTC.

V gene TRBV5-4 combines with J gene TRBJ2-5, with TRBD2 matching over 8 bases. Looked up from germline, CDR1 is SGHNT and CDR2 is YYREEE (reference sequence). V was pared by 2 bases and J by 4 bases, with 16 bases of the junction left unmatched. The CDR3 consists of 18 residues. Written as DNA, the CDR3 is TGTGCCAGCAGCTTACCCGGACGGACTAGCCCCAATGGAGAGACCCAGTACTTC. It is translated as CASSLPGRTSPNGETQYF.

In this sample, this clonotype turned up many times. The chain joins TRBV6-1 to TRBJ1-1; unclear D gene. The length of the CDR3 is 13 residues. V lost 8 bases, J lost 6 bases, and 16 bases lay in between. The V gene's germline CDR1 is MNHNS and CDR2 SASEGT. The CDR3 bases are TGTGCCAGCCCCCGGGCAAGGGAATCTGAAGCTTTCTTT. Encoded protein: CASPRARESEAFF.

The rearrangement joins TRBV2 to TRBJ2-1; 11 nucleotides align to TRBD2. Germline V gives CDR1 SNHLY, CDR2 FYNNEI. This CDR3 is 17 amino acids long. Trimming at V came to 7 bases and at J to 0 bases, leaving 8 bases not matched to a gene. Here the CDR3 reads CASTNSGRVSSYNEQFF. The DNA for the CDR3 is TGTGCCAGCACCAATAGCGGGAGGGTGTCCTCCTACAATGAGCAGTTCTTC.

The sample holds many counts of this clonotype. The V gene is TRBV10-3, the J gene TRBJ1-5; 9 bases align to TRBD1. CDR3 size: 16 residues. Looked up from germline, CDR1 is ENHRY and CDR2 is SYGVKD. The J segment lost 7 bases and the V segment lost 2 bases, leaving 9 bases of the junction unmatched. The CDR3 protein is CAISEPGGQGEQPQHF. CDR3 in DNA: TGTGCCATCAGTGAGCCTGGGGGACAGGGAGAACAGCCCCAGCATTTT.

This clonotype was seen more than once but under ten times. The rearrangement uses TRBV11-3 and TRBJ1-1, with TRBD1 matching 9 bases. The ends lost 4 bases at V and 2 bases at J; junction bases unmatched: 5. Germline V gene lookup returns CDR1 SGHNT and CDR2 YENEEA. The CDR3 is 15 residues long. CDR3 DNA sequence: TGTGCCAGCAGCTCCACAACAGGGGGCAACACTGAAGCTTTCTTT. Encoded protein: CASSSTTGGNTEAFF.

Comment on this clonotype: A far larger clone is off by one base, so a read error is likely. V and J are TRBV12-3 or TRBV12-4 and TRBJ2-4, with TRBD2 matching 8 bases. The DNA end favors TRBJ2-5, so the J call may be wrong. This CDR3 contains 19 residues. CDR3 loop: CASSSQSGLTGGPRETQYF. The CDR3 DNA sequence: TGTGCCAGCTCATCACAATCCGGACTAACGGGAGGGCCGAGAGAGACCCAGTACTTC.

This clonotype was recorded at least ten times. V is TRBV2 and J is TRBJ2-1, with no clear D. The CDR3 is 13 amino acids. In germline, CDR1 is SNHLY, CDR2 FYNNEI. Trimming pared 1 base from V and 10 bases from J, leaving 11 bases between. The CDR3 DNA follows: TGTGCCAGCAGTGAAGGGGTCCTTGGGGAGCAGTTCTTC. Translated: CASSEGVLGEQFF.

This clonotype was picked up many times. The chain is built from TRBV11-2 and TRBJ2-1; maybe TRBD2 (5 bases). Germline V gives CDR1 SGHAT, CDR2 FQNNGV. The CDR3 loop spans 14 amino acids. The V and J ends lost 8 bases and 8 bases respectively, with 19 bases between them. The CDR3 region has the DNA TGTGCCAGCCATGGGAGAGGGTCAAGGGATGAGCAGTTCTTC. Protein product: CASHGRGSRDEQFF.

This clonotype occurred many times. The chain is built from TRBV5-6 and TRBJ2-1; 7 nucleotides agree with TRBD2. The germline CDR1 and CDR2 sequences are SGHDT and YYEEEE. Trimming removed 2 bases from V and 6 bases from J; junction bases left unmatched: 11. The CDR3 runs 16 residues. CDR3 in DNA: TGTGCCAGCAGCTTATCTCCAGCCGCGGGGGTCAATGAGCAGTTCTTC. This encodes CASSLSPAAGVNEQFF.